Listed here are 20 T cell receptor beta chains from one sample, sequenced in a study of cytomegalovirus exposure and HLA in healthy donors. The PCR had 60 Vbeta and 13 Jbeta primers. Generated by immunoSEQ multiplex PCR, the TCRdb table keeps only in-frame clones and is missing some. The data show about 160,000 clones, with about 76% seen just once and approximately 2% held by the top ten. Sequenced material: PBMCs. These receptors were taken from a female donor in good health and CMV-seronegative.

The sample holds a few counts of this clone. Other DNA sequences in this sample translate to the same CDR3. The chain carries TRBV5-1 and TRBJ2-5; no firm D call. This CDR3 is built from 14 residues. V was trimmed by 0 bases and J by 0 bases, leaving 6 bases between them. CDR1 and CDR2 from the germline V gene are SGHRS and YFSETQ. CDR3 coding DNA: TGCGCCAGCAGCTTGGACACAAACCAAGAGACCCAGTACTTC. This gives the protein CASSLDTNQETQYF.

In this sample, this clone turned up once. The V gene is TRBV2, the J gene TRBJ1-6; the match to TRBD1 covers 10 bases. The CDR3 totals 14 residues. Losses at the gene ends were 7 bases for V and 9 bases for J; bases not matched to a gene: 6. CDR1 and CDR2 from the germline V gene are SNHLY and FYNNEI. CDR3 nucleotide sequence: TGTGCCAGCACACCGGGACAGGGGTTTTCACCCCTCCACTTT. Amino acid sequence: CASTPGQGFSPLHF.

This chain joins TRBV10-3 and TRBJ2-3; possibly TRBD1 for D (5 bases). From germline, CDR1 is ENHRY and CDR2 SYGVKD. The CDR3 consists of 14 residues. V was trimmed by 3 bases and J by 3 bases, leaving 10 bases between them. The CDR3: CAISDRQPTDTQYF. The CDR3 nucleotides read TGTGCCATCAGTGACCGACAGCCTACAGATACGCAGTATTTT.

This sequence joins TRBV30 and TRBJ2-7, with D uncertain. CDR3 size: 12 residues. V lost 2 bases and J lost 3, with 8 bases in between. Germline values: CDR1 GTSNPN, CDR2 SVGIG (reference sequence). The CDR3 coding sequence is TGTGCCTGGAGTCCAGGCAACTACGAGCAGTACTTC. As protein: CAWSPGNYEQYF. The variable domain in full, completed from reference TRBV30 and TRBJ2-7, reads SQTIHQWPATLVQPVGSPLSLECTVEGTSNPNLYWYRQAAGRGLQLLFYSVGIGQISSEVPQNLSASRPQDRQFILSSKKLLLSDSGFYLCAWSPGNYEQYFGPGTRLTVT.

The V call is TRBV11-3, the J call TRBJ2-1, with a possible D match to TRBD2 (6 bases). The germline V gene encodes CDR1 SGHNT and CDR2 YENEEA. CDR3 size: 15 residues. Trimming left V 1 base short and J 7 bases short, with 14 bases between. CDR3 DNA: TGTGCCAGCAGCTTAGGCAGCGGGTGGGAGAATGAGCAGTTCTTC. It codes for CASSLGSGWENEQFF.

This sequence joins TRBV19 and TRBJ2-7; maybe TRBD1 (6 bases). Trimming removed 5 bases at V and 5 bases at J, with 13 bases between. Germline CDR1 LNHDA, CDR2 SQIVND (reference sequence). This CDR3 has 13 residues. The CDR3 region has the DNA TGTGCCAGTAGTTCCACTTACAGGGACGAGCAGTACTTC. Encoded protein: CASSSTYRDEQYF.

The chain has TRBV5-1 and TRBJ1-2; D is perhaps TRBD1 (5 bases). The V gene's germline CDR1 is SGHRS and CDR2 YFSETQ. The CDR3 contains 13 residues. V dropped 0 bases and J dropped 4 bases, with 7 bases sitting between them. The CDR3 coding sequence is TGCGCCAGCAGCTTGGGGGGCAGCTATGGCTACACCTTC. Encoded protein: CASSLGGSYGYTF.

In DNA form, the CDR3 reads TGTGCCAGCAAGCTGGGACAGGGAGGGAATGAGCAGTTCTTC. Its protein is CASKLGQGGNEQFF. The chain couples TRBV6-6 to TRBJ2-1, with 9 bases identical to TRBD1. Germline V CDR1 and CDR2: MNHNY, SVGAGI (reference sequence). The CDR3 covers 14 residues. V dropped 7 bases and J dropped 7; count of bases not matched to a gene: 8.

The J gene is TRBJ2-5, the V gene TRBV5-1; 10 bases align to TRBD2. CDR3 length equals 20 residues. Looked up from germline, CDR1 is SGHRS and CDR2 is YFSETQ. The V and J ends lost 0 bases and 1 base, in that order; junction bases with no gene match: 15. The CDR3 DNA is TGCGCCAGCAGCTTGGCCCCCACGCTACTAGCGGGGCCCACCCAAGAGACCCAGTACTTC. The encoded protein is CASSLAPTLLAGPTQETQYF.

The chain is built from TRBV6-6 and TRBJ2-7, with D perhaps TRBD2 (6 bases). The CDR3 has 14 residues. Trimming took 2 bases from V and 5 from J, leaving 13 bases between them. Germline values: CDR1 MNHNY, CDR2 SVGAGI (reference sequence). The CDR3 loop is CASSYARDGDEQYF. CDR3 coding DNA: TGTGCCAGCAGTTACGCGCGGGATGGAGACGAGCAGTACTTC.

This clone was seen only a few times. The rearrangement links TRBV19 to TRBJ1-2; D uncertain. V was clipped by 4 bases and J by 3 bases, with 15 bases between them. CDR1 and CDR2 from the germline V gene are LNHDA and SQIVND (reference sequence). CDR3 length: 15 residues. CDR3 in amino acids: CASSTSGKDYYGYTF. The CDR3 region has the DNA TGTGCCAGTAGTACTTCGGGAAAAGACTACTATGGCTACACCTTC. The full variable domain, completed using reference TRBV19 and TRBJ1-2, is DGGITQSPKYLFRKEGQNVTLSCEQNLNHDAMYWYRQDPGQGLRLIYYSQIVNDFQKGDIAEGYSVSREKKESFPLTVTSAQKNPTAFYLCASSTSGKDYYGYTFGSGTRLTVV.

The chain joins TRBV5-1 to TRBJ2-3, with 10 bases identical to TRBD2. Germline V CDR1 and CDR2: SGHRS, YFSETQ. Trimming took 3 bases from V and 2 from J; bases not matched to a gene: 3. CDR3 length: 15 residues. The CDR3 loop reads CASSYLAGDTDTQYF. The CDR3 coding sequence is TGCGCCAGCAGCTACCTAGCGGGGGACACAGATACGCAGTATTTT.

The CDR3 DNA reads as TGCGCCAGCAGGCAGGGGGAGAATTCACCCCTCCACTTT. Its protein product is CASRQGENSPLHF. This rearrangement joins TRBV5-1 to TRBJ1-6; 7 bases are shared with TRBD1. The V segment lost 5 bases and the J segment 7 bases; nucleotides outside the gene matches: 3. Germline V gene sequence: CDR1 SGHRS, CDR2 YFSETQ. The CDR3 has 13 amino acids.

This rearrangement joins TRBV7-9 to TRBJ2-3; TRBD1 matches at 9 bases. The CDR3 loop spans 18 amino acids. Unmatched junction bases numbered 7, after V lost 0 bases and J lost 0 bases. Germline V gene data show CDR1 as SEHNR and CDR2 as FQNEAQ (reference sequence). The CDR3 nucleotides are TGTGCCAGCAGCTTAGCGGTTGGGACAGGGCCAAGCACAGATACGCAGTATTTT. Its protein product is CASSLAVGTGPSTDTQYF.

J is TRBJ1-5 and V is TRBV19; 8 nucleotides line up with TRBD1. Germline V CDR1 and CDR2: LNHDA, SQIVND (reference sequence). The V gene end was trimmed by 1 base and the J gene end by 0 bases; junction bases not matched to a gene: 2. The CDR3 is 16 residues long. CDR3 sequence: CASSIGTGNSNQPQHF. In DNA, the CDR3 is TGTGCCAGTAGTATAGGGACAGGGAATAGCAATCAGCCCCAGCATTTT.

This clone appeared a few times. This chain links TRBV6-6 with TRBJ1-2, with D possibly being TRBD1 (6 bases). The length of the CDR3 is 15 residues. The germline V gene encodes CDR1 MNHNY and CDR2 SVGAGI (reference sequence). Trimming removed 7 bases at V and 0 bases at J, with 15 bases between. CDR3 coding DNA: TGTGCCAGCACCTTACCCGGACAGCCTAACTATGGCTACACCTTC. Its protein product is CASTLPGQPNYGYTF.

The CDR3 loop is CASSLKKLTPGELFF. CDR3 nucleotide sequence: TGTGCCAGCAGTTTAAAGAAGTTAACACCTGGGGAGCTGTTTTTT. The J gene is TRBJ2-2, the V gene TRBV28; D not certain. CDR3 size: 15 residues. The germline V gene has CDR1 MDHEN and CDR2 SYDVKM. With 2 bases removed from V and 8 bases from J, the gap between germline ends came to 15 bases.

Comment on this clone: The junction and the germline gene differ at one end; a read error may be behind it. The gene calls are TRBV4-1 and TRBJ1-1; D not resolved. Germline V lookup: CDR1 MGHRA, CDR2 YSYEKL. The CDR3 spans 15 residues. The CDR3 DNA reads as TGCGCCAGCAGCCAAGATTTGACTCCGTTAGGGAGAGTCCTCTTT. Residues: CASSQDLTPLGRVLF.

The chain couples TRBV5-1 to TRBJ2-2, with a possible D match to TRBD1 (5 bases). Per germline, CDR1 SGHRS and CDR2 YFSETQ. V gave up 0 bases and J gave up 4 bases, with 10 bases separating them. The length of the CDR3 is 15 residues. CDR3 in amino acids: CASSLDQGPTGELFF. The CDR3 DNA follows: TGCGCCAGCAGCTTGGATCAGGGTCCCACCGGGGAGCTGTTTTTT. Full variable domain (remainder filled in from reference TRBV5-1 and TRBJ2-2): KAGVTQTPRYLIKTRGQQVTLSCSPISGHRSVSWYQQTPGQGLQFLFEYFSETQRNKGNFPGRFSGRQFSNSRSEMNVSTLELGDSALYLCASSLDQGPTGELFFGEGSRLTVL.

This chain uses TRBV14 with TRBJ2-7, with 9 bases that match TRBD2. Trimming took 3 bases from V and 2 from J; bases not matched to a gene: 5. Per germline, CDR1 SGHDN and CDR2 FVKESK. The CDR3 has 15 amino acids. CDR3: CASSQAAGGTYEQYF. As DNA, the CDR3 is TGTGCCAGCAGCCAGGCGGCGGGGGGGACCTACGAGCAGTACTTC.